This entry lists 21 T cell receptor beta chains sequenced from one sample in a study of T cells in localized non-small cell lung cancer. Sequencing was performed with immunoSEQ multiplex PCR; in TCRdb, only in-frame clones are kept and a portion is missing. In the table there are 650 to 900 clones, around a third of which are singletons. The sequencing here drew on normal lung tissue next to the tumor, taken before any cancer treatment. These receptors all stem from a male donor aged 60 or over with stage II lung adenocarcinoma.

Sample share makes this clone large. V usage is TRBV11-3 and J usage is TRBJ2-7, with TRBD2 as a possible D gene (6 bases). V was shortened by 3 bases and J by 1 base, with 13 bases between the two germline ends. Germline V CDR1 and CDR2: SGHNT, YENEEA. This CDR3 has 15 amino acids. CDR3 in amino acids: CASSFLSGRSYEQYF. DNA for the CDR3: TGTGCCAGCAGCTTTCTTAGCGGAAGGTCCTACGAGCAGTACTTC.

This clone was detected only once. V usage is TRBV29-1 and J usage is TRBJ1-1; weak D call: TRBD1 (6 bases). V lost 1 base and J lost 6, with 12 bases in between. Germline V gene data show CDR1 as SQVTM and CDR2 as ANQGSEA. This CDR3 is 13 amino acids long. The CDR3 sequence: CSVEVIQGAEAFF. CDR3 DNA sequence: TGCAGCGTTGAAGTAATACAGGGAGCTGAAGCTTTCTTT.

The chain links TRBV6-8 to TRBJ1-2; 8 positions agree with TRBD1. In germline, CDR1 is MNHGY, CDR2 SAAAGT. The trim removed 6 bases at V and 8 bases at J, leaving 8 bases unmatched. CDR3 size: 13 residues. Written as DNA, the CDR3 is TGTGCCAGCAGATCCGGGACAGGAAAGGGCTACACCTTC. Amino acid sequence: CASRSGTGKGYTF.

In its sample, this clone was seen a few times. J is TRBJ2-3 and V is TRBV15; TRBD2 agrees at 7 bases. The CDR3 runs to 14 residues. Germline V gives CDR1 LNHNV, CDR2 YYDKDF (reference sequence). V trimming: 6 bases; J trimming: 2 bases; junction bases outside the gene matches: 5. CDR3 nucleotide sequence: TGTGCCACCAGTCCGGGACTACCCACAGATACGCAGTATTTT. Protein: CATSPGLPTDTQYF.

The rearrangement joins TRBV18 to TRBJ1-3; 9 nucleotides match TRBD1. This CDR3 has 15 amino acids. Unmatched junction bases numbered 3, after V lost 2 bases and J lost 4 bases. CDR1 KGHSH and CDR2 LQKENI come from the germline V gene. The CDR3 region has the DNA TGTGCCAGCTCACCAGGAGGGACAGGGGGAAACACCATATATTTT. It translates to CASSPGGTGGNTIYF.

The V call is TRBV9, the J call TRBJ2-7, with 11 bases fitting TRBD2. Germline trimming cut 4 bases from V and 0 bases from J; bases unmatched to any gene: 6. The germline CDR1 and CDR2 sequences are SGDLS and YYNGEE. CDR3 size: 16 residues. The CDR3 bases are TGTGCCAGCAGCCCGAGACTAGCGGGATCCTCCTACGAGCAGTACTTC. It specifies CASSPRLAGSSYEQYF.

In its sample, this clone ranks as medium-sized. The chain is built from TRBV11-3 and TRBJ2-7; D tentatively fits TRBD1 or TRBD2 (5 bases each). The CDR3 extends over 16 amino acids. V was clipped by 3 bases and J by 2 bases, with 17 bases between them. Germline CDR1 reads SGHNT; CDR2 reads YENEEA. CDR3 bases: TGTGCCAGCAGCTTGGGTGGGACGCCTAATCCCTACGAGCAGTACTTC. As protein: CASSLGGTPNPYEQYF. Full variable domain (remainder filled in from reference TRBV11-3 and TRBJ2-7): EAGVVQSPRYKIIEKKQPVAFWCNPISGHNTLYWYLQNLGQGPELLIRYENEEAVDDSQLPKDRFSAERLKGVDSTLKIQPAELGDSAVYLCASSLGGTPNPYEQYFGPGTRLTVT.

The chain uses TRBV18 and TRBJ2-5; 10 nucleotides agree with TRBD1. Trimming cost V 3 bases and J 3 bases; bases outside gene matches: 1. The CDR3 covers 14 residues. Looked up from germline, CDR1 is KGHSH and CDR2 is LQKENI. The CDR3 here is CASSPGTGEETQYF. Written as DNA, the CDR3 is TGTGCCAGCTCACCCGGGACAGGGGAAGAGACCCAGTACTTC.

J is TRBJ2-2 and V is TRBV28; 8 positions match TRBD1. This CDR3 has 16 residues. CDR1 is MDHEN, CDR2 SYDVKM, per germline. The trim removed 7 bases at V and 5 bases at J, leaving 12 bases unmatched. The chain's CDR3 is CASISSGTGATGELFF. Here the CDR3 DNA reads TGTGCCAGCATTAGTTCCGGGACAGGTGCTACCGGGGAGCTGTTTTTT.

This clone was seen only a few times. This sequence joins TRBV4-1 and TRBJ2-1, with TRBD2 identical over 7 bases. CDR3 length equals 15 residues. V lost 1 base to trimming and J lost 5 bases; unmatched junction nucleotides: 5. CDR1 and CDR2 (germline): MGHRA, YSYEKL. The CDR3 DNA is TGCGCCAGCAGCCAAGTGGGGACTACAAACAATGAGCAGTTCTTC. Its translation: CASSQVGTTNNEQFF.

This clone was seen a few times. This sequence joins TRBV6-8 and TRBJ1-1; the match to TRBD1 covers 11 bases. The V gene end was trimmed by 0 bases and the J gene end by 0 bases; junction bases not matched to a gene: 3. This CDR3 comprises 17 residues. Germline CDR1 is MNHGY and CDR2 is SAAAGT. In nucleotides, the CDR3 is TGTGCCAGCAGTTACTCGTGGACAGGGGGCTTGAACACTGAAGCTTTCTTT. Its protein product is CASSYSWTGGLNTEAFF.

In its sample, this clone is medium-sized (0.01 to 0.1%). This chain connects TRBV11-3 to TRBJ2-7, with 9 bases lining up with TRBD2. This CDR3 is 16 amino acids long. From germline, CDR1 is SGHNT and CDR2 YENEEA. Losses at the gene ends were 6 bases for V and 5 bases for J; bases not matched to a gene: 14. In DNA form, the CDR3 reads TGTGCCAGCAGTTCGTGTCCGGGACTAGCTAACGACGAGCAGTACTTC. This translates into CASSSCPGLANDEQYF.

The chain combines TRBV6-8 with TRBJ2-1; 8 bases map to TRBD1. Looked up from germline, CDR1 is MNHGY and CDR2 is SAAAGT. Germline trimming cut 9 bases from V and 4 bases from J; bases unmatched to any gene: 11. CDR3 size: 15 residues. The CDR3 nucleotides read TGTGCCAGGCTCTCGACAGGGGAGGATTACAATGAGCAGTTCTTC. Translated, it gives CARLSTGEDYNEQFF.

The chain carries TRBV19 and TRBJ2-5; the D gene is possibly TRBD1 (5 bases). Trimming left V 2 bases short and J 4 bases short, with 5 bases between. Per the germline V gene, CDR1 is LNHDA and CDR2 is SQIVND (reference sequence). The CDR3 contains 12 residues. The CDR3 here is CASSIRGETQYF. DNA for the CDR3: TGTGCCAGTAGTATAAGGGGAGAGACCCAGTACTTC.

The chain uses TRBV4-1 and TRBJ1-5, with D unresolved. Germline V gene data show CDR1 as MGHRA and CDR2 as YSYEKL. The CDR3 sequence is 13 residues long. Trimming left V 8 bases short and J 4 bases short, with 12 bases between. This chain's CDR3 is CASGRRDNQPQHF. Written as DNA, the CDR3 is TGCGCCAGCGGCCGAAGAGATAATCAGCCCCAGCATTTT.

The rearrangement uses TRBV28 and TRBJ1-2; no definite D call. Germline CDR1 MDHEN, CDR2 SYDVKM. The CDR3 is made up of 12 amino acids. Trimming took off 4 bases at V and 4 bases at J, with 7 bases between the two ends. The CDR3 DNA reads TGTGCCAGCAGTTATAGCGCCTATGGCTACACCTTC. This translates into CASSYSAYGYTF.

This clone was observed a handful of times. This rearrangement joins TRBV1 to TRBJ2-7; the table's D gene call, TRBD2, was not cross checked with the DNA. TRBV1 is a listed pseudogene. This CDR3 has 16 residues. Here the CDR3 DNA reads TGCGCCAGCAGCCTCGGACTAGTCGGGGCTATCTACGAGCAGTACTTC. Encoded protein: CASSLGLVGAIYEQYF.

This clone was observed a few times. Its ends do not fully match the called genes, so a read error is possible. This chain links TRBV11-3 with TRBJ2-7; D gene unclear. The CDR3 runs 14 residues. From germline, CDR1 is SGHNT and CDR2 YENEEA. CDR3 sequence: CASSPDGLSYEQYF. CDR3 DNA: TGTGCTAGCAGCCCTGACGGGTTGTCCTACGAGCAGTACTTC.

Notes on this clone: An end of the junction differs from the germline gene, which may be a read error. J is TRBJ1-2 and V is TRBV29-1; possibly TRBD1 for D (5 bases). CDR3 length equals 13 residues. Germline V gives CDR1 SQVTM, CDR2 ANQGSEA. CDR3 amino acids: CSVERGLGYGYTF. As DNA, the CDR3 is TGCAGCGTTGAGAGGGGACTTGGTTATGGCTAYACCTTC.

By sample share, this clone is medium-sized. The chain is built from TRBV11-3 and TRBJ2-1; D may correspond to TRBD1 or TRBD2 (7 bases each). CDR3 size: 16 residues. Germline lookup yields CDR1 SGHNT and CDR2 YENEEA. The V end lost 0 bases, the J end lost 9 bases, and 18 bases lay between the germline ends. CDR3 residues: CASSLEGGTQGGEQFF. The DNA for the CDR3 is TGTGCCAGCAGCTTAGAGGGAGGGACCCAGGGGGGTGAGCAGTTCTTC.

This clone was seen more than once but under ten times. This rearrangement joins TRBV28 to TRBJ1-6; D not certain. Germline assignment: CDR1 MDHEN and CDR2 SYDVKM. V was trimmed by 7 bases and J by 12 bases, leaving 13 bases between them. The CDR3 is 12 residues long. The CDR3 DNA reads as TGTGCCAGCACCCCACCTCGGGGACCCCTCCACTTT. Its protein is CASTPPRGPLHF.